One and the same sample provided the 22 T cell receptor beta chains below, sequenced in a study of T cells after posttransplantation cyclophosphamide. A marrow graft followed busulfan-fludarabine conditioning, with cyclophosphamide on days +3 and +4. Method: immunoSEQ multiplex PCR; TCRdb's copy keeps in-frame clones and lacks some. The sample gives 16,000 or so clones, none seen only once, and the top ten clones hold about 0.54%. The input for sequencing was PBMCs, taken after allogeneic stem cell transplant with posttransplant cyclophosphamide. The receptors were gathered from a female patient in her 30s who received an allogeneic stem cell transplant from a related donor, was CMV-positive, and had no GVHD. Some T cells could come from the graft donor.

In its sample, this clone was seen many times. This chain connects TRBV27 to TRBJ2-7; TRBD2 matches 10 bases. The V gene end was trimmed by 2 bases and the J gene end by 7 bases; junction bases not matched to a gene: 5. CDR1 MNHEY and CDR2 SMNVEV come from the germline V gene (reference sequence). CDR3 length: 14 residues. The CDR3 region is CASSLTAGGNEQYF. CDR3 in DNA: TGTGCCAGCAGTTTAACAGCGGGAGGGAATGAGCAGTACTTC.

This clone was seen ten or more times. This rearrangement joins TRBV6-5 to TRBJ1-1; possible D gene TRBD1, 5 bases. V dropped 5 bases and J dropped 4 bases, with 14 bases sitting between them. The CDR3 length is 14 residues. Germline V lookup: CDR1 MNHEY, CDR2 SVGAGI. The CDR3 here is CASSAERGRTEAFF. CDR3 nucleotide sequence: TGTGCCAGCAGTGCTGAGCGGGGACGCACTGAAGCTTTCTTT.

This clone was counted at least ten times. This chain connects TRBV6-1 to TRBJ2-6, with D maybe TRBD1 (5 bases). V was clipped by 6 bases and J by 0 bases, with 6 bases between them. CDR3 length: 14 residues. The germline V gene has CDR1 MNHNS and CDR2 SASEGT. The CDR3 bases are TGTGCCAGCAGCAGGGCCTCTGGGGCCAACGTCCTGACTTTC. This codes for CASSRASGANVLTF.

This clone was counted at least ten times. CDR3 in amino acids: CASSLESRARAIDEQFF. For the CDR3, the DNA is TGTGCCAGCAGTTTAGAGTCAAGAGCGAGGGCCATAGATGAGCAGTTCTTC. The V and J genes are TRBV28 and TRBJ2-1; possible D gene TRBD2, 5 bases. The germline V and J ends were trimmed by 2 bases and 8 bases, with 22 bases remaining between them. This CDR3 has 17 amino acids. Germline CDR1 MDHEN, CDR2 SYDVKM.

This clone was detected ten times or more. J is TRBJ2-7 and V is TRBV7-3; 8 nucleotides line up with TRBD2. V lost 4 bases, J lost 6 bases, and 5 bases stayed unmatched. CDR3 size: 13 residues. Germline V CDR1 and CDR2: SGHTA, FQGTGA. The DNA for the CDR3 is TGTGCCAGCAGCTGGTTAGCGGGACGCGAGCAGTACTTC. Translated, it gives CASSWLAGREQYF. The variable domain in full, completed from reference TRBV7-3 and TRBJ2-7, reads GAGVSQTPSNKVTEKGKYVELRCDPISGHTALYWYRQSLGQGPEFLIYFQGTGAADDSGLPNDRFFAVRPEGSVSTLKIQRTERGDSAVYLCASSWLAGREQYFGPGTRLTVT.

This clone has a count of ten or more. CDR3 residues: CAWSLHPGQGATGANVLTF. For the CDR3, the DNA is TGTGCCTGGAGTTTACACCCGGGACAGGGGGCGACTGGGGCCAACGTCCTGACTTTC. The chain uses TRBV30 and TRBJ2-6, with 12 bases lining up with TRBD1. Per germline, CDR1 GTSNPN and CDR2 SVGIG (reference sequence). The trim removed 2 bases at V and 2 bases at J, leaving 10 bases unmatched. The CDR3 has 19 amino acids.

This clone was recorded many times. The chain couples TRBV7-8 to TRBJ1-4; 7 nucleotides match TRBD1. This CDR3 has 14 residues. With 1 base clipped from V and 5 bases from J, the junction kept 1 base outside the gene matches. The germline V gene has CDR1 SGHVS and CDR2 FQNEAQ. CDR3 region: CASSLGDRNEKLFF. DNA for the CDR3: TGTGCCAGCAGCTTAGGGGACAGAAATGAAAAACTGTTTTTT.

This clone has a count of ten or more. The chain employs TRBV4-1 and TRBJ2-3; 7 positions match TRBD1. Germline loops: CDR1 MGHRA, CDR2 YSYEKL. The CDR3 extends over 16 amino acids. J lost 5 bases, V lost 0 bases, and 8 bases had no gene match. The CDR3 nucleotides read TGCGCCAGCAGCCAAGAAGTGGCAGGGGGTAGAGATACGCAGTATTTT. Residues: CASSQEVAGGRDTQYF.

This clone was observed many times. The chain combines TRBV7-2 with TRBJ2-3, with 9 bases identical to TRBD2. The V gene end was trimmed by 3 bases and the J gene end by 4 bases; junction bases not matched to a gene: 8. In germline, CDR1 is SGHTA, CDR2 FQGNSA. CDR3 size: 16 residues. CDR3 nucleotide sequence: TGTGCCAGCAGCTTGGCTAGCGGGATATGGGCAGATACGCAGTATTTT. Translated, it gives CASSLASGIWADTQYF.

This clone was counted many times. The chain has TRBV5-1 and TRBJ2-7; TRBD1 matches at 9 bases. The CDR3 is made up of 14 amino acids. Germline V gives CDR1 SGHRS, CDR2 YFSETQ. The V gene end was trimmed by 4 bases and the J gene end by 3 bases; junction bases not matched to a gene: 5. The CDR3 loop is CASSGTTGGYEQYF. The DNA of the CDR3 is TGCGCCAGCAGCGGGACGACAGGGGGCTACGAGCAGTACTTC.

This clone was recorded many times. The genes are TRBV5-1 and TRBJ1-1; perhaps TRBD1 as D (5 bases). Trimming left V 0 bases short and J 3 bases short, with 15 bases between. The CDR3 has 16 residues. CDR1 and CDR2 from the germline V gene are SGHRS and YFSETQ. The CDR3 loop is CASSLEPGILDTEAFF. Here the CDR3 DNA reads TGCGCCAGCAGCTTGGAGCCAGGGATCTTGGACACTGAAGCTTTCTTT.

There are many counts of this clone. The gene calls are TRBV27 and TRBJ2-7; 8 bases agree with TRBD1. The CDR3 is 14 residues long. Germline V gene sequence: CDR1 MNHEY, CDR2 SMNVEV (reference sequence). The junction had 6 bases not matched to a gene; V was cut back by 5 bases and J by 3 bases. The CDR3 bases are TGTGCCAGCAGTCCTTGGACAGGGTACTACGAGCAGTACTTC. Protein sequence: CASSPWTGYYEQYF.

This clone was observed at least ten times. V gene TRBV6-5 combines with J gene TRBJ2-7; TRBD1 agrees at 7 bases. J was trimmed by 0 bases and V by 6 bases; bases with no gene match: 8. This CDR3 contains 15 residues. Germline V gives CDR1 MNHEY, CDR2 SVGAGI. CDR3 sequence (DNA): TGTGCCAGCAGCTCTGGTCGGGACAGCTCCTACGAGCAGTACTTC. Encoded protein: CASSSGRDSSYEQYF.

This clone has ten or more counts. The chain couples TRBV28 to TRBJ1-5, with TRBD1 matching 9 bases. The CDR3 totals 18 residues. CDR1 MDHEN and CDR2 SYDVKM come from the germline V gene. V lost 6 bases, J lost 0 bases, and 12 bases stayed unmatched. The CDR3 protein is CASSSGTGNPYSNQPQHF. The CDR3 DNA reads TGTGCCAGCAGCTCCGGGACAGGGAACCCTTATAGCAATCAGCCCCAGCATTTT.

This clone was seen many times. At the DNA level, this CDR3 is encoded by other sequences in the same sample as well. The chain recombines TRBV28 with TRBJ1-2; 8 positions agree with TRBD1. Germline V lookup: CDR1 MDHEN, CDR2 SYDVKM. V was pared by 5 bases and J by 6 bases, with 11 bases of the junction left unmatched. The CDR3 is made up of 15 amino acids. The chain's CDR3 is CASSLTSGGVDGYTF. CDR3 in DNA: TGTGCCAGCAGTCTAACTTCAGGGGGCGTAGATGGCTACACCTTC.

This clone was seen ten or more times. The rearrangement uses TRBV28 and TRBJ2-5, with D tentatively TRBD1 (6 bases). V was pared by 6 bases and J by 7 bases, with 21 bases between. CDR1 is MDHEN, CDR2 SYDVKM, per germline. CDR3 length equals 15 residues. CDR3 in amino acids: CASSRILTGLGTQYF. The CDR3 nucleotides read TGTGCCAGCAGCCGAATACTTACAGGGTTGGGGACCCAGTACTTC.

At least ten counts were recorded for this clone. The chain recombines TRBV12-5 with TRBJ2-5; D is perhaps TRBD1 (6 bases). Germline assignment: CDR1 LGHNT and CDR2 FRNRAP. CDR3 length equals 14 residues. V was pared by 5 bases and J by 4 bases, with 14 bases between. Here the CDR3 DNA reads TGTGCTAGTGGTGGGCCAGGGGAAGGAGAGACCCAGTACTTC. This gives the protein CASGGPGEGETQYF.

This clone has at least ten counts. The J gene is TRBJ2-6, the V gene TRBV27, with a weak D call TRBD2 (5 bases). Per the germline V gene, CDR1 is MNHEY and CDR2 is SMNVEV (reference sequence). The CDR3 covers 17 residues. The V end lost 1 base, the J end lost 0 bases, and 10 bases lay between the germline ends. The CDR3 here is CASSLYPRGSGANVLTF. CDR3 DNA: TGTGCCAGCAGTTTATACCCCCGGGGCTCTGGGGCCAACGTCCTGACTTTC.

The sample holds many counts of this clone. Here the CDR3 DNA reads TGTGCTAGTGGTTTTAGGTCTGGACTAGCGGGAGAAAGTTCCGGGGAGCTGTTTTTT. Protein: CASGFRSGLAGESSGELFF. The V gene is TRBV12-5, the J gene TRBJ2-2; 13 bases align to TRBD2. The CDR3 has 19 residues. With 3 bases clipped from V and 6 bases from J, the junction kept 13 bases outside the gene matches. In germline, CDR1 is LGHNT, CDR2 FRNRAP.

A few counts support this clone. Here the CDR3 DNA reads TGTGCCAGCAGACAGGGGCGAATCTATAATTCACCCCTCCACTTT. Translating it yields CASRQGRIYNSPLHF. V usage is TRBV27 and J usage is TRBJ1-6, with TRBD1 identical over 7 bases. The CDR3 loop spans 15 amino acids. V trimming: 6 bases; J trimming: 3 bases; junction bases outside the gene matches: 5. In germline, CDR1 is MNHEY, CDR2 SMNVEV (reference sequence).

The sample holds many counts of this clone. CDR3 region: CASSQDARGTAYEQYF. As DNA, the CDR3 is TGCGCCAGCAGCCAAGATGCCAGGGGGACCGCCTACGAGCAGTACTTC. The chain uses TRBV4-1 and TRBJ2-7, with 7 bases lining up with TRBD1. With 0 bases clipped from V and 2 bases from J, the junction kept 7 bases outside the gene matches. The germline CDR1 and CDR2 sequences are MGHRA and YSYEKL. The CDR3 totals 16 residues.

In its sample, this clone was seen many times. The chain recombines TRBV5-1 with TRBJ2-1; 10 nucleotides line up with TRBD2. Germline CDR1 reads SGHRS; CDR2 reads YFSETQ. Trimming cost V 0 bases and J 7 bases; bases outside gene matches: 4. The CDR3 is made up of 15 amino acids. The CDR3 DNA follows: TGCGCCAGCAGCTTGGAAATTAGCGGGGGGAATGAGCAGTTCTTC. This translates into CASSLEISGGNEQFF. The whole variable domain, remainder taken from reference TRBV5-1 and TRBJ2-1, is KAGVTQTPRYLIKTRGQQVTLSCSPISGHRSVSWYQQTPGQGLQFLFEYFSETQRNKGNFPGRFSGRQFSNSRSEMNVSTLELGDSALYLCASSLEISGGNEQFFGPGTRLTVL.